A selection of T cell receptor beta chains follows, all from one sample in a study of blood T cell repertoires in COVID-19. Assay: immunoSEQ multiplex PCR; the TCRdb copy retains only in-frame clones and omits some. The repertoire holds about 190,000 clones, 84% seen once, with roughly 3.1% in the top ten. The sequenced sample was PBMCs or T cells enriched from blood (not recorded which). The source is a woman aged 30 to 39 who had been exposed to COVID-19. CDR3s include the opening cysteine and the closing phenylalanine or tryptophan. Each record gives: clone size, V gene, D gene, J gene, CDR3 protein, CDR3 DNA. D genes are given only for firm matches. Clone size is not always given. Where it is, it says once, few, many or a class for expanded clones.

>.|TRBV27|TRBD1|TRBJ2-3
CASTYRGADTQYF
TGTGCCAGCACTTACAGGGGAGCAGATACGCAGTATTTT
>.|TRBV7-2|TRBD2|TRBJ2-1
CASSLGGGAYNEQFF
TGTGCCAGCAGCTTAGGTGGGGGGGCCTACAATGAGCAGTTCTTC
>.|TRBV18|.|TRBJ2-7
CASSGFGGLSSYEQYF
TGTGCCAGCTCAGGCTTTGGGGGACTGAGCTCCTACGAGCAGTACTTC
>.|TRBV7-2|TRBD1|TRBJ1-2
CASSPGLGQGISYGYTF
TGTGCCAGCAGCCCAGGGTTGGGACAGGGCATCAGCTATGGCTACACCTTC
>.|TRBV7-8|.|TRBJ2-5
CASSWEGQTDDQETQYF
TGTGCCAGCAGCTGGGAGGGACAAACCGACGATCAAGAGACCCAGTACTTC
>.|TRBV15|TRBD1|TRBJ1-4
CATNTGVTNEKLFF
TGTGCCACCAATACAGGGGTAACTAATGAAAAACTGTTTTTT
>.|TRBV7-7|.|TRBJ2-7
CASSPLAAVTYEQYF
TGTGCTAGCAGCCCCCTAGCCGCGGTTACCTACGAGCAGTACTTC
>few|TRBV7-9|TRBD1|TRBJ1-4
CASSLPGGREKLFF
TGTGCCAGCAGCTTACCAGGGGGGAGAGAAAAACTGTTTTTT
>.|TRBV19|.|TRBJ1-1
CASSIDSLNTEAFF
TGTGCCAGTAGTATCGACAGTCTGAACACTGAAGCTTTCTTT
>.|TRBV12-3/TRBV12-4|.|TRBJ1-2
CASSLDRDGYTF
TGTGCCAGCAGTTTAGATCGCGATGGCTACACCTTC
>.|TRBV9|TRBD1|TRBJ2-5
CASSPGTALKQETQYF
TGTGCCAGCAGCCCCGGGACAGCCTTAAAGCAAGAGACCCAGTACTTC
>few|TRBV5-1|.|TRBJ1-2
CASTLGENYGYTF
TGCGCCAGCACCTTGGGGGAGAACTATGGCTACACCTTC
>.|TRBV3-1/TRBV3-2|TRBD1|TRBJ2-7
CASSLWTGMLPQYF
TGTGCCAGCAGCCTATGGACAGGGATGCTCCCGCAGTACTTC
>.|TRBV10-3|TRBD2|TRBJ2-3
CAIARSGGPRFTDTQYF
TGTGCCATCGCGCGTAGCGGGGGCCCTCGTTTCACAGATACGCAGTATTTT
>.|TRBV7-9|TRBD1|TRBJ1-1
CASSLQGVPDEAFF
TGTGCCAGCAGCTTACAGGGGGTCCCCGATGAAGCTTTCTTT
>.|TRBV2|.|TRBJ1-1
CASSEARGTEAFF
TGTGCCAGCAGTGAAGCGCGGGGAACTGAAGCTTTCTTT
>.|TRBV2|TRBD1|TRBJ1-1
CASSGGTAAEAFF
TGTGCCAGCAGTGGCGGGACAGCCGCTGAAGCTTTCTTT
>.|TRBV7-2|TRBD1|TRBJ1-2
CASSPRSGTVYGYTF
TGTGCCAGCAGCCCCAGAAGTGGGACAGTCTATGGCTACACCTTC
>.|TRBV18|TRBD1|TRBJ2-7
CASSPPRTGGDEQYF
TGTGCCAGCTCACCGCCTCGGACAGGGGGCGACGAGCAGTACTTC
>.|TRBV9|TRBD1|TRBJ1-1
CASSGVKQGWGEWNTEAFF
TGTGCCAGCAGCGGTGTAAAACAGGGGTGGGGTGAGTGGAACACTGAAGCTTTCTTT
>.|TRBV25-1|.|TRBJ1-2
CASSPVGGLGYTF
TGTGCCAGCAGCCCAGTTGGGGGACTTGGCTACACCTTC
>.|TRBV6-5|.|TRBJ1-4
CASGDSGIWDEKLFF
TGTGCCAGCGGGGATTCAGGGATATGGGATGAAAAACTGTTTTTT
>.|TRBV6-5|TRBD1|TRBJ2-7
CASRREGQNYEQYF
TGTGCCAGCAGAAGAGAGGGACAGAACTACGAGCAGTACTTC
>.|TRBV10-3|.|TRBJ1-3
CAISAVTGNTIYF
TGTGCCATCAGTGCGGTGACAGGAAACACCATATATTTT
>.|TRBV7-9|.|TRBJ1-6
CASSLPQGNNSPLHF
TGTGCCAGCAGCTTACCTCAGGGGAATAATTCACCCCTCCACTTT
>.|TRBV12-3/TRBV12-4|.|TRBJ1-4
CASSKSEKLFF
TGTGCCAGTTCAAAGAGTGAAAAACTGTTTTTT
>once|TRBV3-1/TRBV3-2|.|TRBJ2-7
CASSQTGSYEQYF
TGTGCCAGCAGCCAGACAGGCTCCTACGAGCAGTACTTC
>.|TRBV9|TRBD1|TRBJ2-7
CASSTGDGGHRYEQYF
TGTGCCAGCAGCACAGGGGACGGTGGACACCGATACGAGCAGTACTTC
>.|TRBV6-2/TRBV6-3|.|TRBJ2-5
CASTPLAGGETQYF
TGTGCCAGCACCCCTCTGGCGGGCGGAGAGACCCAGTACTTC
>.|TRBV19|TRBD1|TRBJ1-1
CASASDRETEAFF
TGTGCCAGCGCCTCCGACAGGGAAACTGAAGCTTTCTTT
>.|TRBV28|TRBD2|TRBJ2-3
CASLLLAGGRDTQYF
TGTGCCAGCCTTCTTCTAGCGGGGGGGCGGGATACGCAGTATTTT
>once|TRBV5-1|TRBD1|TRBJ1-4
CASSVGQGREKLFF
TGCGCCAGCAGCGTGGGACAGGGGCGGGAAAAACTGTTTTTT
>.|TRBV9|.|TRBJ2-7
CASSGSGFYEQYF
TGTGCCAGCAGCGGATCAGGGTTCTACGAGCAGTACTTC
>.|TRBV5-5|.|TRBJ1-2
CASSVAGYGYTF
TGTGCCAGCAGCGTAGCAGGGTATGGCTACACCTTC
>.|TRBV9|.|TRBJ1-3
CASSGGSGNTIYF
TGTGCCAGCAGCGGAGGCTCTGGAAACACCATATATTTT
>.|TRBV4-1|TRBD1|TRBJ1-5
CASSPLGQGLYQPQHF
TGCGCCAGCAGCCCGTTGGGACAGGGATTGTATCAGCCCCAGCATTTT
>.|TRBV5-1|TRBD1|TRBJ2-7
CASTTGTGIYYEQYF
TGCGCCAGCACCACTGGGACAGGGATTTACTACGAGCAGTACTTC
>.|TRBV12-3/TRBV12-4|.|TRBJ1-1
CASSYQENTEAFF
TGTGCCAGCAGTTACCAGGAGAACACTGAAGCTTTCTTT
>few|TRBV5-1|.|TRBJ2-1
CASSPNAPGLHRGNEQFF
TGCGCCAGCAGCCCGAACGCCCCGGGTCTCCACCGAGGCAATGAGCAGTTCTTC
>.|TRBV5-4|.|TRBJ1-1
CASSFTGQNTEAFF
TGTGCCAGCAGCTTTACAGGGCAGAACACTGAAGCTTTCTTT
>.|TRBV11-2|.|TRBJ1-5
CASSPSGGNQPQHF
TGTGCCAGCAGCCCGAGTGGCGGTAATCAGCCCCAGCATTTT
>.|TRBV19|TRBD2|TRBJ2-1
CASSGQLAENYNEQFF
TGTGCCAGTAGTGGCCAGCTAGCGGAAAACTACAATGAGCAGTTCTTC
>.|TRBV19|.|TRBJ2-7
CASGAGHPYEQYF
TGTGCCAGTGGGGCAGGCCATCCCTACGAGCAGTACTTC
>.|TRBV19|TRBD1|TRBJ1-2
CASSRQGDGGYTF
TGTGCCAGTAGCCGACAGGGGGATGGTGGCTACACCTTC
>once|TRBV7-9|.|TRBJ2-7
CASSFPGRYEQYF
TGTGCCAGCAGCTTCCCAGGGAGGTACGAGCAGTACTTC
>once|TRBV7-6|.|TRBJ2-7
CASSHLQGAVYEQYF
TGTGCCAGCAGCCATTTACAGGGCGCCGTCTACGAGCAGTACTTC
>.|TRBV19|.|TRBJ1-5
CASSITPDRTQPQHF
TGTGCCAGTAGTATAACCCCAGACAGGACGCAGCCCCAGCATTTT
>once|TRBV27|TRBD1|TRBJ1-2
CASSHWGGQGAHGYTF
TGTGCCAGCAGCCATTGGGGGGGTCAGGGGGCGCATGGCTACACCTTC
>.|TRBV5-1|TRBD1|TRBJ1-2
CASSPRTGDGYTF
TGCGCCAGCAGCCCAAGGACAGGGGATGGCTACACCTTC
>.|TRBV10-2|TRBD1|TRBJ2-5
CASSEPGQGEYF
TGCGCCAGCAGTGAGCCCGGACAGGGTGAATACTTC
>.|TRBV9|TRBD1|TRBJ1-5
CASSVGQSNQPQHF
TGTGCCAGCAGCGTGGGACAGAGCAATCAGCCCCAGCATTTT
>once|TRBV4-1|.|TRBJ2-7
CASSQVFIGDEQYF
TGCGCCAGCAGCCAAGTTTTTATCGGGGACGAGCAGTACTTC
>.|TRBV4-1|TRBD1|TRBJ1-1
CASSQPPGQGGLDTEAFF
TGCGCCAGCAGCCAACCTCCGGGACAGGGTGGATTGGACACTGAAGCTTTCTTT
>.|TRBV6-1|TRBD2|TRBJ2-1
CASSGWGLAGRDEQFF
TGTGCCAGCAGTGGATGGGGACTAGCGGGGAGGGATGAGCAGTTCTTC
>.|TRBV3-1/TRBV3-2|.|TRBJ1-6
CASSQVANNSPLHF
TGTGCCAGCAGCCAAGTAGCGAATAATTCACCCCTCCACTTT
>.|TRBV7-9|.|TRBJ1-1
CASSRGIGEAFF
TGTGCCAGCAGCCGAGGGATCGGTGAAGCTTTCTTT
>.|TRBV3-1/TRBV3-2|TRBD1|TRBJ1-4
CASSQQATGDEKLFF
TGTGCCAGCAGCCAACAAGCGACAGGGGACGAAAAACTGTTTTTT
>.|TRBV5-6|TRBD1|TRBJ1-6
CASSSRQGANSPLHF
TGTGCCAGCAGCTCAAGACAGGGGGCAAATTCACCCCTCCACTTT
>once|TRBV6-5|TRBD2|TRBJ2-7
CASRGGIQAIYEQYF
TGTGCCAGCAGGGGGGGGATACAGGCCATCTACGAGCAGTACTTC